Sequencing of this T cell receptor (beta chain) was carried out in a study of blood T cell repertoires in COVID-19. About the research overall: Both acute and convalescent COVID-19 samples were obtained from the United States, Italy and Spain.

The repertoire was sequenced with immunoSEQ multiplex PCR; TCRdb's copy has only in-frame clones and lacks some. The profile covers 250,000 to 350,000 clones, with about 81% appearing a single time and almost 1.5% taken by the ten largest. The CDR3 spans 14 residues. The sequenced sample was peripheral blood. The chain joins TRBV21-1 to TRBJ1-1; the D call TRBD1 from the table was never checked on the DNA. TRBV21-1 is marked as a pseudogene. This clonotype was sampled from a human donor with COVID-19, enrolled during active disease. The donor label of this sample is uncertain. CDR3 DNA sequence: TGTGCCAGCATCCTCGCAGGGCTTAACACTGAAGCTTTCTTT. Encoded protein: CASILAGLNTEAFF.